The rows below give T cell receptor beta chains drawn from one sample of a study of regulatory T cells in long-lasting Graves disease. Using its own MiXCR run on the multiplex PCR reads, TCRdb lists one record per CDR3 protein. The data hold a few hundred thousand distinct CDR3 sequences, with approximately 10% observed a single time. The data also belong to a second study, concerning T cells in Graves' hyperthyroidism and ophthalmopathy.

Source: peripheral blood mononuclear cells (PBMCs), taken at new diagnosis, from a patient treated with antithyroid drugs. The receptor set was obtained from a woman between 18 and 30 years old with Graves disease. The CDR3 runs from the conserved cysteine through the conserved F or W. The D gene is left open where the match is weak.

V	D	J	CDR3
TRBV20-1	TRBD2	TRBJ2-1	CSARPIGGGAYEQFF
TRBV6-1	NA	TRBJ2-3	CASRLRDRTDRQYF
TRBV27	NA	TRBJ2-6	CASSFRGLSSGANVLTF
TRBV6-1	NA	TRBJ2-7	CASSPGGGEQYF
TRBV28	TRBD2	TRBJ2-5	CASGFLTSGEETQYF
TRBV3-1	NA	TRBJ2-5	CASSQRLNQETQYF
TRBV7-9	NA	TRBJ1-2	CASSLGWPGTEYGYTF
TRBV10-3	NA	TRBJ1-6	CAISGDAGPARNSPLHF
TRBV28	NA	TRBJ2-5	CASSSRDTKRIETQYF
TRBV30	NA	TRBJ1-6	CAWSVIGGVNNSPLHF
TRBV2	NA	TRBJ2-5	CASKMGGGEETQYF
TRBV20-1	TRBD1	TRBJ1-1	CSATRTGLNTEAFF
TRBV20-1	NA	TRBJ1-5	CSACGPYQPQHF
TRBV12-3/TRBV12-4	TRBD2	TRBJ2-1	CASSSSGGAFSEQFF
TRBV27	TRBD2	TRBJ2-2	CASRSGGYTGELFF
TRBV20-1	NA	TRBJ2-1	CSARVEQGWGEQFF
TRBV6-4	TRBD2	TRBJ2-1	CASSEAASGGDEQFF
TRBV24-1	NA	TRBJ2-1	CATSDLGGTTPEEQFF
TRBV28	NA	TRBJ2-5	CASSLDSLQETQYF
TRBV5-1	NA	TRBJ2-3	CASSLEAGWDTVTDTQYF
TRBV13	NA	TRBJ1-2	CASSTPEGVHGYTF
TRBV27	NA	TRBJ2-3	CASSSRITGADTQYF
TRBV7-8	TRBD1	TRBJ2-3	CASSWAGGSSTDTQYF
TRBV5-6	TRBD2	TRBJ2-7	CASKQAGARAYEQYF
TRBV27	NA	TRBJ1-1	CASSLLGALNTEAFF
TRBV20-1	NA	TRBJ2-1	CSSANRGAFYNEQFF
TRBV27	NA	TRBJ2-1	CASKPGTAGNEQFF
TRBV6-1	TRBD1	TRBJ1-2	CASSHLDRVIMYGYTF
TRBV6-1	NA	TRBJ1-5	CASSEGDSSYSNQPQHF
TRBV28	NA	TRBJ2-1	CASSLWEKRPINEQFF
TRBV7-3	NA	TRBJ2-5	CASSPAGFQETQYF
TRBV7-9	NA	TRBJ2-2	CASSYELATMYTGELFF
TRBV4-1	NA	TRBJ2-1	CASSQGMGAPSYNEQFF
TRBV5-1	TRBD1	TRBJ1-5	CATLITGDQPQHF
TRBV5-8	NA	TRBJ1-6	CASSTTGLSNSPLHF
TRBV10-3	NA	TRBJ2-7	CAISENGPNEQYF
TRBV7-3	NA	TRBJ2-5	CASSSLPRETQYF
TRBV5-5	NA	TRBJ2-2	CASSHSVYTGELFF
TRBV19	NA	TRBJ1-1	CASSIGGLTEAFF
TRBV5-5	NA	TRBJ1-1	CASSLDLSDTEAFF